Listed below are T cell receptor beta chains from one sample, sequenced in a study of OX40 agonist ivuxolimab in advanced cancers. The assay was immunoSEQ multiplex PCR, and TCRdb's table has in-frame clones only and misses some. The sample contains about 75,000 clones, roughly 84% of which appear only once. Sequencing was performed on CD4+ or CD8+ T cells sorted from blood, taken in a trial of the OX40 agonist ivuxolimab. The receptors derive from an adult with an advanced solid tumor such as melanoma, head and neck, liver or kidney cancer. The CDR3 runs from the conserved cysteine through the conserved F or W. D genes are given only for firm matches. Rows may omit the clone size; those that give it use once, few, many or a size class.

>-|TRBV10-3|-|TRBJ2-7
TGTGCCATCAGCCCCTCACTAGAGGCGGGCGAGCAGTACTTC
CAISPSLEAGEQYF
>TRBD2|TRBV5-4|-|TRBJ2-5
TGTGCCAGCAGCCTAGCGGGAGTTCAAGAGACCCAGTACTTC
CASSLAGVQETQYF
>TRBD1|TRBV28|few|TRBJ1-2
TGTGCCAGCTGGGACAGGCTGAATGGCTACACCTTC
CASWDRLNGYTF
>TRBD2|TRBV6-6|few|TRBJ2-7
TGTGCCAGCACGTCGCGGGAGGGATCCTACGAGCAGTACTTC
CASTSREGSYEQYF
>TRBD2|TRBV6-6|-|TRBJ2-7
TGTGCCAGCACTGACTGGACTAGCGGGAACTACGAGCAGTACTTC
CASTDWTSGNYEQYF
>TRBD1|TRBV19|-|TRBJ2-7
TGTGCCAGTAGTTTCTCGACAGGGCGCTCCTACGAGCAGTACTTC
CASSFSTGRSYEQYF
>-|TRBV4-1|-|TRBJ2-7
TGCGCCAGCAGCCAAGATCTACAACTATTCTACGAGCAGTACTTC
CASSQDLQLFYEQYF
>-|TRBV6-1|-|TRBJ2-7
TGTGCCAGCAGTGAAGCGGACGGCAGCTCCTACGAGCAGTACTTC
CASSEADGSSYEQYF
>-|TRBV23-1|few|TRBJ2-7
TGCGCCATTCTACGGGCAGGGGCGGGGGAGCAGTACTTC
CAILRAGAGEQYF
>-|TRBV19|-|TRBJ2-1
TGTGCCAGTAGTATGGGCGGTGAATACAATGAGCAGTTCTTC
CASSMGGEYNEQFF
>-|TRBV5-4|-|TRBJ1-3
TGTGCCAGCAGCTTGACCGGCTCTGGAAACACCATATATTTT
CASSLTGSGNTIYF
>-|TRBV10-3|-|TRBJ2-1
TGTGCCATCAGTGAATGGAGCGGGACAATATCCTACAATGAGCAGTTCTTC
CAISEWSGTISYNEQFF
>TRBD1|TRBV19|-|TRBJ2-5
TGTGCCAGTAGCCCCGTGACAGGGCCCCAAGAGACCCAGTACTTC
CASSPVTGPQETQYF
>-|TRBV18|-|TRBJ2-7
TGTGCCAGCTCACCAAATGGCTATTTGGACGAGCAGTACTTC
CASSPNGYLDEQYF
>TRBD1|TRBV28|-|TRBJ1-1
TGTGCCAGCAGGTCGACAGGGGCGGGCACTGAAGCTTTCTTT
CASRSTGAGTEAFF
>TRBD2|TRBV19|-|TRBJ2-1
TGTGCCAGTAGTACTAGCGGGAGGGTGAGTGGGCATGAGCAGTTCTTC
CASSTSGRVSGHEQFF
>-|TRBV28|few|TRBJ2-2
TGTGCCAGCACCAACAATCCCCAAGCGGACACCGGGGAGCTGTTTTTT
CASTNNPQADTGELFF
>TRBD1|TRBV5-8|once|TRBJ1-2
TGTGCCAGCAGCTTGGCAGACAGGGGATTCAGTGGCTACACCTTC
CASSLADRGFSGYTF
>-|TRBV11-2|-|TRBJ2-1
TGTGCCAGCAGCCAAAGCTCGCTACGCACCTGGAGCTCCTACAATGAGCAGTTCTTC
CASSQSSLRTWSSYNEQFF
>-|TRBV28|-|TRBJ1-5
TGTGCCAGCAACCAACGGGGGGGGTATCAGCCCCAGCATTTT
CASNQRGGYQPQHF
>TRBD2|TRBV7-2|-|TRBJ2-7
TGTGCCAGCAGCTTATTCGGGAGGGACGACGAGCAGTACTTC
CASSLFGRDDEQYF
>TRBD2|TRBV6-1|-|TRBJ2-3
TGTGCCAGCAGTGGGGTAGCGGGAGGTAACACAGATACGCAGTATTTT
CASSGVAGGNTDTQYF
>-|TRBV9|-|TRBJ2-5
TGTGCCAGCAGCGTAGGGATCCAAGAGACCCAGTACTTC
CASSVGIQETQYF
>-|TRBV5-4|-|TRBJ2-5
TGTGCCAGCAGCTGGGTAGGGGGAGAGACCCAGTACTTC
CASSWVGGETQYF
>-|TRBV6-5|-|TRBJ2-3
TGTGCCAGCAGAACCGGCACAGATACGCAGTATTTT
CASRTGTDTQYF
>-|TRBV6-6|-|TRBJ1-1
TGTGCCAGCCTAAGGAAAGGGATGAACACTGAAGCTTTCTTT
CASLRKGMNTEAFF
>-|TRBV15|-|TRBJ2-2
TGTGCCACCAGGTGGGAGAGGGAGGACACCGGGGAGCTGTTTTTT
CATRWEREDTGELFF
>-|TRBV28|-|TRBJ2-3
TGTGCCAGCAGTACAGGGATATTCACAGATACGCAGTATTTT
CASSTGIFTDTQYF
>-|TRBV10-1|-|TRBJ2-7
TGCGCCAGCAGCCCCAACTCGGGGCGCTACGAGCAGTACTTC
CASSPNSGRYEQYF
>-|TRBV7-9|-|TRBJ2-1
TGTGCCAGCAGCTTAGGGCGCTATCGGGATGAGCAGTTCTTC
CASSLGRYRDEQFF
>TRBD1|TRBV2|-|TRBJ1-1
TGTGCCAGCAGACAGGGGAACCAAGCTTTCTTT
CASRQGNQAFF
>-|TRBV11-3|-|TRBJ2-5
TGTGCCAGCAGCTTAGATGGTCGTTTCGAGACCCAGTACTTC
CASSLDGRFETQYF
>-|TRBV6-1|-|TRBJ2-7
TGTGCCAGCAGCCTAGGGGGGGGGCCAACCTACGAGCAGTACTTC
CASSLGGGPTYEQYF
>-|TRBV13|-|TRBJ2-1
TGTGCCAGCAGCTCTATGTTAAGCTCCTACAATGAGCAGTTCTTC
CASSSMLSSYNEQFF
>-|TRBV19|-|TRBJ2-3
TGTGCCAGTAGTGCCGGGATCAGAGATACGCAGTATTTT
CASSAGIRDTQYF
>-|TRBV19|-|TRBJ1-2
TGTGCCAGTAGTAGGCCGACGGCAGGGTTCGGTGGCTACACCTTC
CASSRPTAGFGGYTF
>-|TRBV7-2|-|TRBJ2-5
TGTGCCAGCAGCTTAGTAGCGCCCCCAGGAGAGCAGTACTTC
CASSLVAPPGEQYF
>-|TRBV6-6|-|TRBJ2-5
TGTGCCAGCAGTTTGGGCCAAGAGACCCAGTACTTC
CASSLGQETQYF
>-|TRBV6-1|once|TRBJ2-7
TGTGCCAGCACCACCGCGATCATTTCGTCCTACGAGCAGTACTTC
CASTTAIISSYEQYF
>TRBD1|TRBV28|-|TRBJ2-2
TGTGCCAGCAGTTTATCAGGGGGCCCCGGGGAGCTGTTTTTT
CASSLSGGPGELFF
>-|TRBV6-5|-|TRBJ1-2
TGTGCCAGCAGTTACTCGTCAGGGGCCTATGGCTACACCTTC
CASSYSSGAYGYTF
>-|TRBV5-4|-|TRBJ1-3
TGTGCCAGCAGCTTACAGGGCTTAGGGGTTGGAAACACCATATATTTT
CASSLQGLGVGNTIYF
>-|TRBV6-1|-|TRBJ1-4
TGTGCCAGCAGTGAAGTTAGAACTAATGAAAAACTGTTTTTT
CASSEVRTNEKLFF
>-|TRBV11-1|-|TRBJ2-5
TGTGCCAGCAGCTTAGTAATCGGGAGTAAGGAAGAGACCCAGTACTTC
CASSLVIGSKEETQYF
>TRBD1|TRBV5-1|-|TRBJ2-1
TGCGCCAGCAGCTTGAGACAGGGGCGCGGCAATGAGCAGTTCTTC
CASSLRQGRGNEQFF